This TCR beta chain was observed in a study of blood T cells in healthy people across ages. Study outcomes and limitations: Measured against age, TCR beta diversity per million T cells decreased in a roughly linear manner. It was found that TCR beta diversity correlated strongly with the percentage of naive T cells.

It was with a sample-barcoded 5' primer and a J-beta primer mix that a second PCR of about 6 to 12 cycles was run. The template-switch adaptor was a 5' adaptor with 12 random nucleotides. It tagged each cDNA molecule. In TCRdb, the 5' RACE reads were re-called with MiXCR into one record per CDR3 protein. The sample holds some 890,000 distinct CDR3 sequences; about 28% are singletons and the top ten take around 9.6%. There are 15 residues in the CDR3. Germline CDR1 is SGDLS and CDR2 is YYNGEE. Trimming shortened V by 1 base and J by 4 bases, and 13 bases separated the two germline ends. This clonotype has a handful of counts. Its antigen is undetermined. A further study also used this sample, focusing on T cells of mothers and their children. Per that study: Every mother produced more than 8.5 million TCR beta CDR3 reads, whereas every child provided several million.

This TCR was recovered from a woman aged 40 to 50 in good health. The sample consisted of blood. The rearrangement links TRBV9 to TRBJ2-3, with D perhaps TRBD2 (7 bases). The CDR3 DNA sequence: TGTGCCAGCAGCGTACGGCGGGGGCCCCCAGATACGCAGTATTTT. Residues: CASSVRRGPPDTQYF. Full variable domain (outside the CDR3, taken from reference TRBV9 and TRBJ2-3): DSGVTQTPKHLITATGQRVTLRCSPRSGDLSVYWYQQSLDQGLQFLIQYYNGEERAKGNILERFSAQQFPDLHSELNLSSLELGDSALYFCASSVRRGPPDTQYFGPGTRLTVL.